This record concerns one TCR beta chain sequence. Produced via immunoSEQ multiplex PCR; TCRdb's table is partial and in-frame only. The repertoire consists of around 270,000 clones, with approximately 92% occurring once and the leading ten covering approximately 2.6%. The CDR3 runs 12 residues. The V end lost 2 bases, the J end lost 12 bases, and 14 bases lay between the germline ends. From germline, CDR1 is LGHDT and CDR2 YNNKEL (reference sequence). These data originate in a study of blood T cell repertoires in COVID-19. Patients at the Seattle site were enrolled during active infection and followed longitudinally.

The chain carries TRBV3-1 (or the pseudogene TRBV3-2) and TRBJ2-7; D uncertain. The receptor comes from a person between 18 and 35 years old with COVID-19, enrolled during active disease. The source material was peripheral blood. The CDR3 protein is CASSQRFDLRYF. The CDR3 nucleotides read TGTGCCAGCAGCCAACGTTTTGATCTGAGGTACTTC.